Given below is one T cell receptor (beta chain) in context. Its antigen is undetermined. Germline is not matched at one junction end, which may reflect a read error. Germline lookup yields CDR1 SGHVS and CDR2 FQNEAQ. The CDR3 has 15 residues. This sample is part of a study of cytomegalovirus exposure and HLA in healthy donors. Vbeta (60) and Jbeta (13) primers were used in the PCR. Sequenced by immunoSEQ multiplex PCR; TCRdb stores in-frame clones only, minus some. The table counts some 120,000 clones; about 0.93% lies in the top ten. Study conclusions and caveats: By a later analysis, the bulk of CMV-associated TCR beta chains appeared HLA-restricted. For most TCR beta V segments, an earlier analysis put the productive rate at about 90% or about 30% of the time.

The receptor's source is a man aged 18 to 30 in good health and CMV-seronegative. The chain employs TRBV7-8 and TRBJ2-5; D may be TRBD1 or TRBD2 (7 bases each). Sequenced: PBMCs. The CDR3 DNA reads TGTGCCAGCAGCGTAGCTAGCGGACAGGAAGAGACCCAGTACTTC. The encoded protein is CASSVASGQEETQYF.